The present entry profiles one T cell receptor (beta chain) with its context. The study ran its PCR with 60 Vbeta and 13 Jbeta primers. Here immunoSEQ multiplex PCR was the method, and the copy in TCRdb shows in-frame clones only, minus some. The table has roughly 150,000 clones, roughly 84% seen once. The data belong to a study of cytomegalovirus exposure and HLA in healthy donors. CDR3 length: 15 amino acids. Trimming removed 0 bases at V and 1 base at J, with 11 bases between. Germline CDR1 and CDR2: SGDLS and YYNGEE. Sequencing input: PBMCs. The receptor was derived from a man younger than 45 in good health and CMV-seropositive. V and J are TRBV9 and TRBJ2-7; a possible D gene is TRBD1 (5 bases). CDR3 in DNA: TGTGCCAGCAGCGTAGGGCAGGGCCTATCCTACGAGCAGTACTTC. This translates into CASSVGQGLSYEQYF.